A selection of T cell receptor beta chains follows, all from one sample in a study of blood T cell repertoires in COVID-19. The assay was immunoSEQ multiplex PCR, and TCRdb's table has in-frame clones only and misses some. Among roughly 120,000 clones, about nine tenths were seen once, and the ten largest hold 7.7%. Sequenced sample: peripheral blood. Receptor source: a human donor in a cohort sampled during active COVID-19. CDR3s include the opening cysteine and the closing phenylalanine or tryptophan. Fields, in order: clone size, V gene, D gene, J gene, CDR3 DNA, CDR3 protein. The D gene is left open where the match is weak. Clone size is given for some rows only: seen once, a few or many times, or a class if the clone is expanded.

.	TRBV12-3/TRBV12-4	.	TRBJ2-3	TGTGCCAGCGCCCTCCGGGAAGATACGCAGTATTTT	CASALREDTQYF
.	TRBV24-1	.	TRBJ1-2	TGTGCCACCAGTGCTTCTAGGGCGGGTGGCTACACCTTC	CATSASRAGGYTF
.	TRBV7-6	TRBD2	TRBJ2-3	TGTGCCAGCAGCCTAGGGACTAGCTCTAGCACAGATACGCAGTATTTT	CASSLGTSSSTDTQYF
.	TRBV9	.	TRBJ2-1	TGTGCCAGCAGCGTAGGGGCGGCGGGTGAGCAGTTCTTC	CASSVGAAGEQFF
.	TRBV19	TRBD2	TRBJ2-1	TGTGCCAGTAGTCGGGCTAGCGGGGGGCCTAGCTCCTACAATGAGCAGTTCTTC	CASSRASGGPSSYNEQFF
.	TRBV11-3	TRBD1	TRBJ1-4	TGTGCCAGCAGCCCATCGGGACAGCCTAATGAAAAACTGTTTTTT	CASSPSGQPNEKLFF
.	TRBV3-1/TRBV3-2	.	TRBJ2-1	TGTGCCAGCAGCCGCATGAGCTCCTACAATGAGCAGTTCTTC	CASSRMSSYNEQFF
.	TRBV19	.	TRBJ1-2	TGTGCCAGTAGTGCCGCGCTTCGCTATGGCTACACCTTC	CASSAALRYGYTF
once	TRBV5-4	.	TRBJ1-2	TGTGCCAGCAGCTTGGGGCAGAGGGCCGGCGGCTACACCTTC	CASSLGQRAGGYTF
.	TRBV28	.	TRBJ2-4	TGTGCCAGCAGTTTATGGCAGGGAAGGAAAAACATTCAGTACTTC	CASSLWQGRKNIQYF
.	TRBV4-1	TRBD1	TRBJ1-5	TGCGCCAGCAGCCAAGATGGGGACAGGGGGAACAATCAGCCCCAGCATTTT	CASSQDGDRGNNQPQHF
.	TRBV5-5	TRBD1	TRBJ1-1	TGTGCCAGCAGCTTGGGCCCGGACAGGAGCAACACTGAAGCTTTCTTT	CASSLGPDRSNTEAFF
.	TRBV28	TRBD2	TRBJ2-3	TGTGCCAGCAGTTTTCGAATAGCGGGCACAATCACAGATACGCAGTATTTT	CASSFRIAGTITDTQYF
once	TRBV7-9	.	TRBJ1-2	TGTGCCAGCAGCTTACAAGGGATGGGGGCCGACTATGGCTACACCTTC	CASSLQGMGADYGYTF
.	TRBV6-6	TRBD1	TRBJ1-4	TGTGCCAGCAGTCCCGGGACAGTGGGTCTCGCGGGTGAAAAACTGTTTTTT	CASSPGTVGLAGEKLFF
.	TRBV28	TRBD1	TRBJ1-5	TGTGCCAGCAGTTTTCGACAGGGGAGTCATAGCAATCAGCCCCAGCATTTT	CASSFRQGSHSNQPQHF